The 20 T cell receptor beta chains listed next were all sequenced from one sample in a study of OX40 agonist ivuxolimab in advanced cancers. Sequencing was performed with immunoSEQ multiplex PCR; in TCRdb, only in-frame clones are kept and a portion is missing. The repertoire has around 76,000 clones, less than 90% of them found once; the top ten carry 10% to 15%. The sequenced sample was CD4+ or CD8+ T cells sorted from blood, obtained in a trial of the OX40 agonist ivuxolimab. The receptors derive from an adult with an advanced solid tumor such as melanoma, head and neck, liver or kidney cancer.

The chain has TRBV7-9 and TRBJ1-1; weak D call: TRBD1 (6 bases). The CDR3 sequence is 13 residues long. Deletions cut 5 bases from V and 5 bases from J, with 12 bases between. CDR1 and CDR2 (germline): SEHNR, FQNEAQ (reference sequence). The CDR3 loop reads CASSEQGWTEAFF. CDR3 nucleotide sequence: TGTGCCAGCAGCGAACAGGGCTGGACTGAAGCTTTCTTT.

In DNA form, the CDR3 reads TGTGCCAGCACCGATAGGGGGTGGGACGAGCAGTACTTC. Residues: CASTDRGWDEQYF. The chain carries TRBV7-2 and TRBJ2-7; a possible D gene is TRBD1 (6 bases). The V end was cut by 7 bases, the J end by 5 bases, with 15 bases between. The CDR3 covers 13 residues. The germline V gene encodes CDR1 SGHTA and CDR2 FQGNSA.

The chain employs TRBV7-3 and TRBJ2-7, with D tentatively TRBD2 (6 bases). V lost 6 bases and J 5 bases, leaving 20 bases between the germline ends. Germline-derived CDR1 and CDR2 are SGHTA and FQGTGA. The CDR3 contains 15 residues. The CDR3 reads CASSLGSGLAHEQYF. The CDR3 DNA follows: TGTGCCAGCAGTCTCGGGAGCGGACTCGCCCACGAGCAGTACTTC. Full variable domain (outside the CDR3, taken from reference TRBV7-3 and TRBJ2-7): GAGVSQTPSNKVTEKGKYVELRCDPISGHTALYWYRQSLGQGPEFLIYFQGTGAADDSGLPNDRFFAVRPEGSVSTLKIQRTERGDSAVYLCASSLGSGLAHEQYFGPGTRLTVT.

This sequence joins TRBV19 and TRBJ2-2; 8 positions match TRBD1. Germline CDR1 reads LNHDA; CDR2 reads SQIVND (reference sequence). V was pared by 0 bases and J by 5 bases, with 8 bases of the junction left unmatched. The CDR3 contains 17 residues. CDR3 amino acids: CASSIDTPGGATGELFF. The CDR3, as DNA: TGTGCCAGTAGTATAGATACGCCAGGGGGCGCGACCGGGGAGCTGTTTTTT.

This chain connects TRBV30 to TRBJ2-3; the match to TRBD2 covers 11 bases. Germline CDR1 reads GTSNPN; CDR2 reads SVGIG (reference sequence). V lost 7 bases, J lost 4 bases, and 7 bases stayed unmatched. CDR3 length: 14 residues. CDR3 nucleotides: TGTGCCTTAGCGGGGGGGTCAAGTCCAGATACGCAGTATTTT. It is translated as CALAGGSSPDTQYF.

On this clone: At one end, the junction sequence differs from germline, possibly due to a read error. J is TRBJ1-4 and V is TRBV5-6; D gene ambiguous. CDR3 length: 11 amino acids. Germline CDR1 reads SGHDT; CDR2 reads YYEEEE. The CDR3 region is CASCFEEKLFF. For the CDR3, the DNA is TGTGCCAGCTGCTTTGAGGAAAAACTGTTTTTT.

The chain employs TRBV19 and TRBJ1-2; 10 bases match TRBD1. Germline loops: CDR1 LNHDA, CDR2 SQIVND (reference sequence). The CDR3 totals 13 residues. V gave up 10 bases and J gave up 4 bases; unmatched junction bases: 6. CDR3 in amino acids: CATRDRGGYGYTF. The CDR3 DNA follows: TGTGCCACCCGGGACAGGGGCGGCTATGGCTACACCTTC.

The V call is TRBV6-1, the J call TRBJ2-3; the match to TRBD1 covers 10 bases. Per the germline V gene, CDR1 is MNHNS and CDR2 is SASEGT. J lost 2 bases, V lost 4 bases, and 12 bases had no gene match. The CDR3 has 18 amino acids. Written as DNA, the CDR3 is TGTGCCAGCAGTGTCGGTCGCGGAGGGACAGGGGCCACAGATACGCAGTATTTT. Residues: CASSVGRGGTGATDTQYF.

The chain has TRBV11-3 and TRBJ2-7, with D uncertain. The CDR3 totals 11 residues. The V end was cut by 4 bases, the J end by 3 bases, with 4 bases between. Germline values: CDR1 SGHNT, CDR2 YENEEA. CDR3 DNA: TGTGCCAGCAGCTCCAACTACGAGCAGTACTTC. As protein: CASSSNYEQYF. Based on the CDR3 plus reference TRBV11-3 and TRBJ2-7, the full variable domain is EAGVVQSPRYKIIEKKQPVAFWCNPISGHNTLYWYLQNLGQGPELLIRYENEEAVDDSQLPKDRFSAERLKGVDSTLKIQPAELGDSAVYLCASSSNYEQYFGPGTRLTVT.

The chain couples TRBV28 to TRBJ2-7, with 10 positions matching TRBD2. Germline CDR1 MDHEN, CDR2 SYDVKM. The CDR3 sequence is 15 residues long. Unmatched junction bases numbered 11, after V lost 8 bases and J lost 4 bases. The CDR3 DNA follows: TGTGCCAGCGGCGGCCTAGCGGGAGTTGTGTACGAGCAGTACTTC. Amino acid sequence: CASGGLAGVVYEQYF. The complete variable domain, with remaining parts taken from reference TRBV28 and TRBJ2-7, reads DVKVTQSSRYLVKRTGEKVFLECVQDMDHENMFWYRQDPGLGLRLIYFSYDVKMKEKGDIPEGYSVSREKKERFSLILESASTNQTSMYLCASGGLAGVVYEQYFGPGTRLTVT.

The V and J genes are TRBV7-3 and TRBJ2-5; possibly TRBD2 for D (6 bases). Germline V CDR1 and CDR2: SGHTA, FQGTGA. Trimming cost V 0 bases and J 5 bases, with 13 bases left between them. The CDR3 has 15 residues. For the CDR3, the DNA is TGTGCCAGCAGCTTAACTGGATCTAGCGTGGAGACCCAGTACTTC. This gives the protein CASSLTGSSVETQYF.

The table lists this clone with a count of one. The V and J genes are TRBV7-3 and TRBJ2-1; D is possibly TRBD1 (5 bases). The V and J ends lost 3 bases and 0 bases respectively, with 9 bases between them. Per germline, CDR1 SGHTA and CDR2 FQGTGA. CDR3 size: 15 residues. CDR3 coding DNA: TGTGCCAGCAGCTTGGGGCTGAGCTCCTACAATGAGCAGTTCTTC. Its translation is CASSLGLSSYNEQFF.

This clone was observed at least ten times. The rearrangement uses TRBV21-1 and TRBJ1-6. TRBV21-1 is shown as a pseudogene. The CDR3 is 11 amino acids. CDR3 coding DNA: TGTGCCAGCAGCAAACGGTCACCCCTCCACTTT. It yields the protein CASSKRSPLHF.

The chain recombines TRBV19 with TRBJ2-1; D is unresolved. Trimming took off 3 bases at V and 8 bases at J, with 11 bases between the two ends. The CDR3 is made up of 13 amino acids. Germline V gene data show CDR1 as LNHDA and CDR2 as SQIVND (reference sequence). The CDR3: CASSIGVQDEQFF. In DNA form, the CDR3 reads TGTGCCAGTAGTATTGGGGTTCAGGATGAGCAGTTCTTC.

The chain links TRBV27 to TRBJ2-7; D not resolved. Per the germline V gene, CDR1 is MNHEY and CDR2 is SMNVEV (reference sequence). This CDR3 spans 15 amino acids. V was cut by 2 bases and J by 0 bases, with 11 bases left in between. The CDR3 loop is CASSLTSGRSYEQYF. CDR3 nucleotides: TGTGCCAGCAGTTTAACCAGTGGACGCTCCTACGAGCAGTACTTC.

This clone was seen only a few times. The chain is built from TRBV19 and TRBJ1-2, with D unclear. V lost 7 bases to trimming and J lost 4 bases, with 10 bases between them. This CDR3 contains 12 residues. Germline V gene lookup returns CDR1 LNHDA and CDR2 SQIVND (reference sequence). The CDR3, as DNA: TGTGCCAGTACCACGGGGATCTATGGCTACACCTTC. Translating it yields CASTTGIYGYTF. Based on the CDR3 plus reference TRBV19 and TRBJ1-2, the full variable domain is DGGITQSPKYLFRKEGQNVTLSCEQNLNHDAMYWYRQDPGQGLRLIYYSQIVNDFQKGDIAEGYSVSREKKESFPLTVTSAQKNPTAFYLCASTTGIYGYTFGSGTRLTVV.

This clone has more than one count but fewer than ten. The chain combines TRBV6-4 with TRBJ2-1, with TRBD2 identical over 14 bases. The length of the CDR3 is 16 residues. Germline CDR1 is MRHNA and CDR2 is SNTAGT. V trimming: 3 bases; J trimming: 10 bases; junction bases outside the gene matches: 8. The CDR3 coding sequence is TGTGCCAGCAGTGAACGCGGGACTAGCGGGAGTCCAGAGCAGTTCTTC. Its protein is CASSERGTSGSPEQFF.

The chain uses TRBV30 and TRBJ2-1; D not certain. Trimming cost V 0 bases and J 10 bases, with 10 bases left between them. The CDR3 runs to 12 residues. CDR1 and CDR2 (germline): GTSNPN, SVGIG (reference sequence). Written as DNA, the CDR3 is TGTGCCTGGAGTGTCATCCTATACGAGCAGTTCTTC. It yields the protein CAWSVILYEQFF. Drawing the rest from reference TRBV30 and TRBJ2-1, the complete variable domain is SQTIHQWPATLVQPVGSPLSLECTVEGTSNPNLYWYRQAAGRGLQLLFYSVGIGQISSEVPQNLSASRPQDRQFILSSKKLLLSDSGFYLCAWSVILYEQFFGPGTRLTVL.

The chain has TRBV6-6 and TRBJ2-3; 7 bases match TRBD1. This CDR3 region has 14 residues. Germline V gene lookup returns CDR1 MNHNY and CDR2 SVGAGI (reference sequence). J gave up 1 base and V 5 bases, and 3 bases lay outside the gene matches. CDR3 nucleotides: TGTGCCAGCAGTACTGGACAGGGCACAGATACGCAGTATTTT. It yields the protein CASSTGQGTDTQYF.

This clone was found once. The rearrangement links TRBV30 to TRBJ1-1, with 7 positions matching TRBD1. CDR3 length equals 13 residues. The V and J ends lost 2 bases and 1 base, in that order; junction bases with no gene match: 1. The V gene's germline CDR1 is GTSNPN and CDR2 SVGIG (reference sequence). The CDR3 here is CAWSQGGNTEAFF. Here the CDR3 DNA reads TGTGCCTGGAGTCAGGGGGGGAACACTGAAGCTTTCTTT. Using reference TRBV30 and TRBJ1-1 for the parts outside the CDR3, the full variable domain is SQTIHQWPATLVQPVGSPLSLECTVEGTSNPNLYWYRQAAGRGLQLLFYSVGIGQISSEVPQNLSASRPQDRQFILSSKKLLLSDSGFYLCAWSQGGNTEAFFGQGTRLTVV.